The next 10 T cell receptor beta chains were all read from a single sample in a study of patients and donors after allogeneic stem cell transplantation. MiXCR, run by TCRdb on the RT-PCR reads, gives a single entry per CDR3 protein. Here the sample spans a few hundred thousand distinct CDR3 sequences, 35% to 45% being singletons. Sequencing was performed on blood, either unsorted or a sorted T cell fraction (not recorded which). These receptors all stem from a human donor who was either an allogeneic HSCT recipient or a stem cell or donor lymphocyte infusion donor (not recorded which). It is not recorded whose cells these are; they may come from a transplant donor.

In regard to this clonotype: One end of the junction varies from germline; a read error may be responsible. The V call is TRBV6-2 or TRBV6-3, the J call TRBJ1-3, with 7 bases fitting TRBD1. This CDR3 is 15 amino acids long. CDR1 and CDR2 (germline): MNHEY, SVGEGT. CDR3 DNA sequence: TGTGCCAGCAGGCCCGGACAGGACTCTGGAAACACCAAATATTTT. Its translation is CASRPGQDSGNTKYF.

The genes are TRBV20-1 and TRBJ2-3; D may be TRBD1 or TRBD2 (6 bases each). V lost 6 bases and J lost 2, with 12 bases in between. This CDR3 has 13 amino acids. Germline V lookup: CDR1 DFQATT, CDR2 SNEGSKA (reference sequence). CDR3 nucleotides: TGCAGTGCCAAAGGGGGGAACACAGATACGCAGTATTTT. It translates to CSAKGGNTDTQYF.

V and J are TRBV9 and TRBJ1-1; D unresolved. Between the trimmed V and J ends, which lost 2 bases and 4 bases, there was a span of 9 bases. The CDR3 consists of 13 residues. CDR1 and CDR2 (germline): SGDLS, YYNGEE. CDR3 coding DNA: TGTGCCAGCAGCGTTGGAGCTAGCACTGAAGCTTTCTTT. Translating it yields CASSVGASTEAFF.

The chain uses TRBV28 and TRBJ1-2, with 7 positions matching TRBD1. This CDR3 is 13 amino acids long. Germline V CDR1 and CDR2: MDHEN, SYDVKM. J lost 4 bases, V lost 5 bases, and 4 bases had no gene match. The DNA for the CDR3 is TGTGCCAGCAGTCAAACAGGGGTCTATGGCTACACCTTC. This translates into CASSQTGVYGYTF.

The rearrangement joins TRBV7-2 to TRBJ1-1, with D hard to call. The CDR3 totals 13 residues. V was cut by 4 bases and J by 14 bases, with 20 bases left in between. Germline lookup yields CDR1 SGHTA and CDR2 FQGNSA. The CDR3 region is CASSSRGRQRGFF. The CDR3 DNA reads as TGTGCCAGCAGCTCTCGAGGGCGGCAAAGAGGATTCTTT.

The chain has TRBV3-1 and TRBJ2-1, with 11 bases matching TRBD2. CDR3 length: 18 amino acids. CDR1 and CDR2 from the germline V gene are LGHDT and YNNKEL (reference sequence). V lost 5 bases and J lost 0; bases outside the gene matches: 9. Here the CDR3 DNA reads TGTGCCAGCAGCACCGGGACTAGCGGACTTAGCTCCTACAATGAGCAGTTCTTC. Protein sequence: CASSTGTSGLSSYNEQFF.

The chain is built from TRBV12-3 or TRBV12-4 and TRBJ2-1; 8 bases are a match to TRBD2. There are 16 residues in the CDR3. Trimming cost V 2 bases and J 8 bases; bases outside gene matches: 11. The CDR3: CASSLWGGGTLYEQFF. The DNA for the CDR3 is TGTGCCAGCAGTTTATGGGGCGGGGGGACTTTATATGAGCAGTTCTTC.

This clonotype has a handful of counts. The chain uses TRBV6-6 and TRBJ1-2; 7 bases match TRBD1. In germline, CDR1 is MNHNY, CDR2 SVGAGI (reference sequence). CDR3 length equals 15 residues. J lost 8 bases, V lost 5 bases, and 14 bases had no gene match. In DNA, the CDR3 is TGTGCCAGCAGTCCAAGGGACAGCCACCTACGCGGCTACACCTTC. This sequence encodes CASSPRDSHLRGYTF.

V gene TRBV18 combines with J gene TRBJ1-2, with 7 bases aligning to TRBD1. Losses at the gene ends were 5 bases for V and 6 bases for J; bases not matched to a gene: 12. The CDR3 contains 15 residues. Per germline, CDR1 KGHSH and CDR2 LQKENI. The DNA for the CDR3 is TGTGCCAGCTCAGGCTCTTCGACAGGGTCCGATGGCTACACCTTC. Translation gives CASSGSSTGSDGYTF.

CDR3 residues: CASTPTGDGYTF. CDR3 coding DNA: TGTGCCAGCACCCCGACAGGGGATGGCTACACCTTC. The chain couples TRBV7-9 to TRBJ1-2; 8 positions agree with TRBD1. CDR3 size: 12 residues. With V trimmed by 7 bases and J by 6 bases, 4 bases remained unmatched. CDR1 is SEHNR and CDR2 is FQNEAQ in the germline V gene (reference sequence).